A single count supports the clone carrying this T cell receptor (beta chain). The record originates from a study of T cell changes during pregnancy in multiple sclerosis. The data were produced by immunoSEQ multiplex PCR, yet TCRdb's version contains in-frame clones alone and is incomplete. The sample consists of under 70,000 clones, more than 75% of them appearing once. CDR3 length: 11 residues. Germline CDR1 is SNHLY and CDR2 is FYNNEI. V gave up 11 bases and J gave up 13 bases, with 21 bases separating them. The source is a female donor with multiple sclerosis, enrolled in a pregnancy study. The chain carries TRBV2 and TRBJ2-7, with D possibly matching TRBD2 (7 bases). Source: peripheral blood, taken in the second trimester of pregnancy. DNA for the CDR3: TGTGCCTCACAGGTCCGGGGGGCCCATTACTTC. It codes for CASQVRGAHYF.